The 18 T cell receptor beta chains presented below share a single source sample, sequenced in a study of shared clonotypes between healthy human individuals. Naive CD8 populations comprised CD45RO-negative cells positively selected for CCR7, excluding terminally differentiated effector memory CD45RA+ cells. The table came from immunoSEQ multiplex PCR; TCRdb's copy has only in-frame clones and leaves some out. The sample holds about 2 million clones, about 95% seen once. The sequenced material came from naive CD8+ T cells sorted from blood. These receptors all stem from a young man in good health.

The rearrangement uses TRBV30 and TRBJ1-2, with 9 bases identical to TRBD1. Germline CDR1 reads GTSNPN; CDR2 reads SVGIG (reference sequence). V trimming: 5 bases; J trimming: 1 base; junction bases outside the gene matches: 5. CDR3 size: 14 residues. CDR3 in amino acids: CAWEDRGYNYGYTF. For the CDR3, the DNA is TGTGCCTGGGAGGACAGGGGATATAACTATGGCTACACCTTC.

Written as DNA, the CDR3 is TGTGCCACCATGGACATTCTCACCGGGGAGCTGTTTTTT. This codes for CATMDILTGELFF. V gene TRBV27 combines with J gene TRBJ2-2; tentative D call: TRBD1 (5 bases). Germline CDR1 is MNHEY and CDR2 is SMNVEV (reference sequence). V gave up 10 bases and J gave up 4 bases, with 13 bases separating them. The CDR3 loop spans 13 amino acids.

This chain joins TRBV27 and TRBJ1-4; D perhaps matches TRBD1 (6 bases). The CDR3 contains 15 residues. Germline V gene sequence: CDR1 MNHEY, CDR2 SMNVEV (reference sequence). Between the trimmed V and J ends, which lost 5 bases and 8 bases, there was a span of 18 bases. This chain's CDR3 is CASSLRQDSGEKLFF. In DNA, the CDR3 is TGTGCCAGCAGTCTTAGACAGGATTCGGGAGAAAAACTGTTTTTT.

The V and J genes are TRBV19 and TRBJ1-2; a weak D match, TRBD1 (5 bases). There are 14 residues in the CDR3. V dropped 7 bases and J dropped 5 bases, with 17 bases sitting between them. Germline loops: CDR1 LNHDA, CDR2 SQIVND (reference sequence). The CDR3 nucleotides read TGTGCCAGTACCAATGGGGGGGGAGGATATGGCTACACCTTC. The encoded protein is CASTNGGGGYGYTF.

The chain employs TRBV5-4 and TRBJ1-2, with unresolved D. Germline CDR1 and CDR2: SGHNT and YYREEE (reference sequence). The CDR3 extends over 12 amino acids. Trimming removed 6 bases at V and 8 bases at J, with 14 bases between. CDR3 bases: TGTGCCAGCACATCCGAGACGGGGGGCTACACCTTC. The encoded protein is CASTSETGGYTF.

The chain combines TRBV7-8 with TRBJ2-1, with TRBD2 matching 11 bases. The CDR3 extends over 16 amino acids. Looked up from germline, CDR1 is SGHVS and CDR2 is FQNEAQ. J gave up 2 bases and V 3 bases, and 3 bases lay outside the gene matches. DNA for the CDR3: TGTGCCAGCAGCTTTACTAGCGGGGGAGCCTACAATGAGCAGTTCTTC. Encoded protein: CASSFTSGGAYNEQFF.

V is TRBV7-6 and J is TRBJ1-6, with 7 bases matching TRBD1. Trimming cost V 5 bases and J 7 bases; bases outside gene matches: 11. The CDR3 has 16 residues. Germline V gives CDR1 SGHVS, CDR2 FNYEAQ. CDR3 amino acids: CASSLRGDRDNSPLHF. The CDR3 DNA reads as TGTGCCAGCAGCCTCAGGGGGGATAGGGACAATTCACCCCTCCACTTT.

This clone showed up just once. The chain links TRBV5-1 to TRBJ2-2; 10 bases match TRBD1. The V gene's germline CDR1 is SGHRS and CDR2 YFSETQ. The CDR3 consists of 15 residues. The trim removed 3 bases at V and 1 base at J, leaving 0 bases unmatched. This CDR3 reads CASSWTGGNTGELFF. Here the CDR3 DNA reads TGCGCCAGCAGCTGGACAGGGGGGAACACCGGGGAGCTGTTTTTT.

The CDR3 spells CASSPTSEAYEQYF. The CDR3 DNA reads TGTGCCAGCAGTCCGACTAGCGAGGCCTACGAGCAGTACTTC. The rearrangement links TRBV27 to TRBJ2-7; 8 bases are shared with TRBD2. From germline, CDR1 is MNHEY and CDR2 SMNVEV (reference sequence). The CDR3 has 14 residues. Trimming took 5 bases from V and 2 from J; bases not matched to a gene: 5.

The rearrangement uses TRBV5-4 and TRBJ2-7; a weak D match, TRBD1 (6 bases). Germline CDR1 reads SGHNT; CDR2 reads YYREEE (reference sequence). This CDR3 comprises 14 residues. V lost 2 bases, J lost 0 bases, and 9 bases lay in between. The CDR3, as DNA: TGTGCCAGCAGCTTCCTGGACAGCTCCTACGAGCAGTACTTC. Translation: CASSFLDSSYEQYF.

CDR3 nucleotide sequence: TGTGCCAGCAGCTTAGACCCAGCCGGGGATGAGCAGTTCTTC. Protein product: CASSLDPAGDEQFF. The chain joins TRBV13 to TRBJ2-1; TRBD2 might be the D (5 bases). Trimming pared 1 base from V and 8 bases from J, leaving 12 bases between. This CDR3 has 14 amino acids. Per the germline V gene, CDR1 is PRHDT and CDR2 is FYEKMQ (reference sequence).

The chain recombines TRBV11-2 with TRBJ2-3; 8 bases fit TRBD2. Germline CDR1 SGHAT, CDR2 FQNNGV. The CDR3 has 17 amino acids. Germline trimming cut 3 bases from V and 6 bases from J; bases unmatched to any gene: 14. CDR3 nucleotide sequence: TGTGCCAGCAGCTTGGCGCCGGGACTAGGAGGGGCGGATACGCAGTATTTT. It codes for CASSLAPGLGGADTQYF.

Concerning this clone itself: The same CDR3 also results from other DNA sequences found in this sample. The chain has TRBV13 and TRBJ2-7, with 11 nucleotides matching TRBD2. CDR1 PRHDT and CDR2 FYEKMQ come from the germline V gene (reference sequence). V gave up 3 bases and J gave up 2 bases; unmatched junction bases: 0. The CDR3 totals 14 residues. The CDR3: CASSLGLAAYEQYF. CDR3 DNA sequence: TGTGCCAGCAGCTTGGGACTAGCGGCCTACGAGCAGTACTTC.

This clone was detected only once. The V and J genes are TRBV4-1 and TRBJ1-2; D might be TRBD1 (5 bases). V was trimmed by 8 bases and J by 3 bases, leaving 10 bases between them. Germline values: CDR1 MGHRA, CDR2 YSYEKL. This CDR3 comprises 12 residues. In nucleotides, the CDR3 is TGCGCCAGCCGGGGGGGGGACTATGGCTACACCTTC. This sequence encodes CASRGGDYGYTF.

The chain couples TRBV6-5 to TRBJ2-1; D is possibly TRBD1 (8 bases). Trimming stripped 4 bases from V and 4 bases from J, with 17 bases between. This CDR3 has 16 amino acids. CDR1 MNHEY and CDR2 SVGAGI come from the germline V gene. The CDR3 loop reads CASSLLQGEGYNEQFF. In DNA form, the CDR3 reads TGTGCCAGCAGTTTATTACAGGGGGAGGGGTACAATGAGCAGTTCTTC.

The chain has TRBV28 and TRBJ2-3, with D uncertain. The CDR3 extends over 15 amino acids. In germline, CDR1 is MDHEN, CDR2 SYDVKM. The V end was cut by 2 bases, the J end by 3 bases, with 12 bases between. In nucleotides, the CDR3 is TGTGCCAGCAGTTTACTCGGGTTTACTACAGATACGCAGTATTTT. Translating gives CASSLLGFTTDTQYF.

The V and J genes are TRBV5-1 and TRBJ1-4, with D possibly TRBD1 on 6 matching bases. V lost 3 bases, J lost 0 bases, and 6 bases lay in between. This CDR3 has 14 residues. Germline values: CDR1 SGHRS, CDR2 YFSETQ. For the CDR3, the DNA is TGCGCCAGCAGCTGGACAGCAACTAATGAAAAACTGTTTTTT. Protein sequence: CASSWTATNEKLFF.

V gene TRBV2 combines with J gene TRBJ2-7; 8 bases line up with TRBD1. Germline V lookup: CDR1 SNHLY, CDR2 FYNNEI. The CDR3 extends over 16 amino acids. After removal of 1 base from V and 3 bases from J, the junction contained 8 bases not matched to a gene. The CDR3 protein is CASSEGPTGGGYEQYF. As DNA, the CDR3 is TGTGCCAGCAGTGAAGGGCCTACAGGGGGTGGCTACGAGCAGTACTTC.